One and the same sample provided the 20 T cell receptor beta chains below, sequenced in a study of a mutant IDH1 vaccine in newly diagnosed glioma. Which antigens these TCRs recognize remains unknown. Sequencing used immunoSEQ multiplex PCR; TCRdb keeps in-frame clones, though not all of them. This sample has tens of thousands of clones, with roughly 86% found just once. Regarding time point: week 35, safety follow-up. Vaccination used 300 ug of mutant IDH1 20-mer peptide per dose, with topical imiquimod. Source: PBMCs, taken from a glioma patient whose treatment included an IDH1 peptide vaccine. The receptors come from a man aged 30 to 39 with glioma.

CDR3 loop: CSVGDEGATGRLVGANVLTF. CDR3 nucleotide sequence: TGCAGCGTTGGGGATGAAGGAGCGACAGGGAGATTAGTTGGGGCCAACGTCCTGACTTTC. This chain uses TRBV29-1 with TRBJ2-6; 7 bases align to TRBD1. This CDR3 is built from 20 residues. Germline V gene data show CDR1 as SQVTM and CDR2 as ANQGSEA. Germline trimming cut 4 bases from V and 3 bases from J; bases unmatched to any gene: 21.

The chain recombines TRBV30 with TRBJ1-3; unclear D gene. The CDR3 totals 13 residues. V was pared by 5 bases and J by 3 bases, with 11 bases between. The germline gives CDR1 GTSNPN, CDR2 SVGIG (reference sequence). Here the CDR3 reads CAWDSGIGNTIYF. DNA for the CDR3: TGTGCCTGGGACTCTGGGATTGGAAACACCATATATTTT.

The table lists this clone with a count of one. The V call is TRBV7-9, the J call TRBJ1-1; D ambiguous. The CDR3 length is 13 residues. V lost 5 bases, J lost 4 bases, and 11 bases lay in between. Germline V lookup: CDR1 SEHNR, CDR2 FQNEAQ (reference sequence). The CDR3 nucleotides read TGTGCCAGCAGCCATGGAGGAAGCACTGAAGCTTTCTTT. Amino acid sequence: CASSHGGSTEAFF.

The table lists this clone with a count of one. The chain has TRBV11-1 and TRBJ2-1; possible D gene TRBD2, 7 bases. The CDR3 spans 15 residues. Trimming took off 5 bases at V and 4 bases at J, with 15 bases between the two ends. From germline, CDR1 is SGHAT and CDR2 FQDESV (reference sequence). This chain's CDR3 is CASSPSGTSYNEQFF. The CDR3 DNA follows: TGTGCCAGCAGCCCCAGCGGGACATCATACAATGAGCAGTTCTTC.

This clone was seen a single time. V usage is TRBV5-1 and J usage is TRBJ2-3; 7 nucleotides agree with TRBD1. Germline CDR1 SGHRS, CDR2 YFSETQ. The CDR3 covers 14 residues. The V segment lost 5 bases and the J segment 3 bases; nucleotides outside the gene matches: 6. CDR3 DNA sequence: TGCGCCAGCAGGAGGGGGCCGGAAACAGATACGCAGTATTTT. It translates to CASRRGPETDTQYF.

The chain couples TRBV30 to TRBJ2-1, with 11 nucleotides matching TRBD2. The CDR3 length is 14 residues. Looked up from germline, CDR1 is GTSNPN and CDR2 is SVGIG (reference sequence). CDR3 residues: CALGTSGPYNEQFF. CDR3 bases: TGTGCTTTAGGGACTAGCGGACCCTACAATGAGCAGTTCTTC.

The CDR3 bases are TGTGCCAGCAGTTATGGACAGGGGGCGGAAGATACGCAGTATTTT. Protein product: CASSYGQGAEDTQYF. This chain joins TRBV6-5 and TRBJ2-3; 11 nucleotides line up with TRBD1. The germline V gene has CDR1 MNHEY and CDR2 SVGAGI. J gave up 5 bases and V 3 bases, and 4 bases lay outside the gene matches. The CDR3 is 15 residues long.

The rearrangement uses TRBV28 and TRBJ2-3; TRBD2 matches 8 bases. V was pared by 7 bases and J by 5 bases, with 14 bases of the junction left unmatched. The CDR3 runs 16 residues. Germline V gene lookup returns CDR1 MDHEN and CDR2 SYDVKM. CDR3 amino acids: CASTIMSGGRGDTQYF. DNA of the CDR3: TGTGCCAGCACCATTATGTCGGGGGGGAGAGGAGATACGCAGTATTTT.

This chain uses TRBV5-1 with TRBJ1-2, with 8 bases matching TRBD1. This CDR3 has 18 residues. Germline CDR1 SGHRS, CDR2 YFSETQ. V shed 0 bases and J 8 bases; nucleotides not matched to a gene: 18. This CDR3 is CASSLAGWTGKGSGGYTF. For the CDR3, the DNA is TGCGCCAGCAGCTTGGCCGGTTGGACAGGGAAGGGAAGTGGCGGCTACACCTTC. Supplemented by reference TRBV5-1 and TRBJ1-2, the full variable domain reads KAGVTQTPRYLIKTRGQQVTLSCSPISGHRSVSWYQQTPGQGLQFLFEYFSETQRNKGNFPGRFSGRQFSNSRSEMNVSTLELGDSALYLCASSLAGWTGKGSGGYTFGSGTRLTVV.

This clone has only one observation. The chain carries TRBV9 and TRBJ1-1, with 9 bases identical to TRBD1. Germline V lookup: CDR1 SGDLS, CDR2 YYNGEE. The CDR3 contains 14 residues. V shed 4 bases and J 6 bases; nucleotides not matched to a gene: 7. The DNA of the CDR3 is TGTGCCAGCAGCTTCGTTACAGGGGGCCCTGAAGCTTTCTTT. This gives the protein CASSFVTGGPEAFF.

Only one count was recorded for this clone. The chain is built from TRBV7-1 and TRBJ1-1, with unresolved D. TRBV7-1 is an ORF, and what it does is uncertain. Trimming left V 5 bases short and J 0 bases short, with 10 bases between. The CDR3 is made up of 14 amino acids. CDR3 amino acids: CASSLVIMNTEAFF. The CDR3 region has the DNA TGTGCCAGCAGCCTAGTAATAATGAACACTGAAGCTTTCTTT.

As regards this clone: Different DNA sequences within this sample yield the same CDR3. The genes are TRBV5-1 and TRBJ2-2; no definite D call. Trimming took off 6 bases at V and 0 bases at J, with 15 bases between the two ends. This CDR3 contains 16 residues. Germline V gene sequence: CDR1 SGHRS, CDR2 YFSETQ. The CDR3 DNA reads as TGCGCCAGCAACCTCCGGCCCAGCTCGAACACCGGGGAGCTGTTTTTT. It translates to CASNLRPSSNTGELFF.

This clone was detected a few times. This chain uses TRBV11-2 with TRBJ2-5; D unclear. V dropped 1 base and J dropped 2 bases, with 5 bases sitting between them. CDR1 is SGHAT, CDR2 FQNNGV, per germline. The CDR3 is 13 residues long. This CDR3 is CASSLGSQETQYF. CDR3 bases: TGTGCCAGCAGCTTAGGATCACAAGAGACCCAGTACTTC.

The chain carries TRBV6-6 and TRBJ1-1; maybe TRBD1 (5 bases). With 6 bases removed from V and 4 bases from J, the gap between germline ends came to 18 bases. The CDR3 has 15 residues. Germline V gene data show CDR1 as MNHNY and CDR2 as SVGAGI (reference sequence). CDR3 DNA sequence: TGTGCCAGCAGCCTAGGGGCGGAGGTAGGCACTGAAGCTTTCTTT. Translation gives CASSLGAEVGTEAFF.

V gene TRBV7-2 combines with J gene TRBJ2-5; possibly TRBD1 for D (6 bases). The assigned J gene may be wrong: the sequence end matches TRBJ2-7 better. Looked up from germline, CDR1 is SGHTA and CDR2 is FQGNSA. The CDR3 totals 15 residues. The CDR3 nucleotides read TGTGCCAGCAGCTTAGAGGGGGAAAGCTCCTACGAGCAGTACTTC. This codes for CASSLEGESSYEQYF.

This clone was seen only once. V usage is TRBV9 and J usage is TRBJ1-2; 11 nucleotides align to TRBD1. CDR1 SGDLS and CDR2 YYNGEE come from the germline V gene. The length of the CDR3 is 13 residues. V shed 6 bases, J shed 5 bases, and the junction held 3 bases outside the gene matches. This CDR3 reads CASTGTGGYGYTF. CDR3 bases: TGTGCCAGCACCGGGACAGGGGGTTATGGCTACACCTTC.

This clone was seen a single time. CDR3 DNA: TGTGCCAGCAGCCCCCGACAGGGGGCAGGCTACAATGAGCAGTTCTTC. Amino acids: CASSPRQGAGYNEQFF. The chain combines TRBV9 with TRBJ2-1, with 10 bases matching TRBD1. The CDR3 sequence is 16 residues long. The junction had 7 bases not matched to a gene; V was cut back by 4 bases and J by 3 bases. Germline V gene lookup returns CDR1 SGDLS and CDR2 YYNGEE.

J is TRBJ2-1 and V is TRBV6-4; 13 bases fit TRBD2. The V and J ends lost 9 bases and 5 bases, in that order; junction bases with no gene match: 4. Per germline, CDR1 MRHNA and CDR2 SNTAGT. The CDR3 is 14 amino acids. The CDR3 coding sequence is TGTGCCAGTTCACTAGCGGGAGGGCACAATGAGCAGTTCTTC. Encoded protein: CASSLAGGHNEQFF.

The sample holds one count of this clone. The chain carries TRBV27 and TRBJ2-1; D not certain. With 6 bases removed from V and 2 bases from J, the gap between germline ends came to 14 bases. This CDR3 region has 15 residues. Germline V gene data show CDR1 as MNHEY and CDR2 as SMNVEV (reference sequence). The CDR3 loop is CASSPRKITYNEQFF. The CDR3 DNA reads TGTGCCAGCAGCCCCCGGAAGATAACCTACAATGAGCAGTTCTTC.

The gene calls are TRBV29-1 and TRBJ2-5; 8 bases are a match to TRBD2. Germline values: CDR1 SQVTM, CDR2 ANQGSEA. V shed 5 bases, J shed 2 bases, and the junction held 13 bases outside the gene matches. This CDR3 spans 16 amino acids. The CDR3 DNA follows: TGCAGCGTTAGATCCCCCCGGAGCGGGGGACAAGAGACCCAGTACTTC. It is translated as CSVRSPRSGGQETQYF.